This is a list of T cell receptor beta chains from one sample in a study of shared clonotypes between healthy human individuals. The table came from immunoSEQ multiplex PCR; TCRdb's copy has only in-frame clones and leaves some out. The sample carries roughly 700,000 clones, about 74% recorded once. Sequenced: memory CD4+ T cells sorted from blood. All receptors derive from a woman in her twenties or thirties in good health. Both conserved end residues are part of each CDR3. A D gene is named only where the DNA matches it firmly.

cdr3_nt: TGTGCCAGCAGCTCCACCCGGTGGGGTCTCACCGGGGAGCTGTTTTTT
cdr3_aa: CASSSTRWGLTGELFF
v_call: TRBV11-2
j_call: TRBJ2-2
d_call: NA

cdr3_nt: TGTGCCTGGTTGACAGGGATCTATGGCTACACCTTC
cdr3_aa: CAWLTGIYGYTF
v_call: TRBV30
j_call: TRBJ1-2
d_call: TRBD1

cdr3_nt: TGCAGCGTTAATCAGGGCGGCTATGGCTACACCTTC
cdr3_aa: CSVNQGGYGYTF
v_call: TRBV29-1
j_call: TRBJ1-2
d_call: NA

cdr3_nt: TGTGCCAGCAGTTTTCTTGGCGGTCCCTACGAGCAGTACTTC
cdr3_aa: CASSFLGGPYEQYF
v_call: TRBV27
j_call: TRBJ2-7
d_call: NA

cdr3_nt: TGTGCCAGCAGTGCTTGGACAGTTAGGAACACCGGGGAGCTGTTTTTT
cdr3_aa: CASSAWTVRNTGELFF
v_call: TRBV2
j_call: TRBJ2-2
d_call: NA

cdr3_nt: TGTGCCACCAGCAGAGATGTAGTGGGCATTCAGTACTTC
cdr3_aa: CATSRDVVGIQYF
v_call: TRBV15
j_call: TRBJ2-4
d_call: NA

cdr3_nt: TGCGCCAGCGCGGTCGGGGCGGGAGCTCGGCAGTTCTTC
cdr3_aa: CASAVGAGARQFF
v_call: TRBV5-1
j_call: TRBJ2-1
d_call: TRBD2

cdr3_nt: TGTGCCAGCAGCTTATCCAGCAATCAGCCCCAGCATTTT
cdr3_aa: CASSLSSNQPQHF
v_call: TRBV7-8
j_call: TRBJ1-5
d_call: NA

cdr3_nt: TGCAGCGTTGAGGCTAGCGGGAGAATATACAATGAGCAGTTCTTC
cdr3_aa: CSVEASGRIYNEQFF
v_call: TRBV29-1
j_call: TRBJ2-1
d_call: TRBD2

cdr3_nt: TGTGCCAGCAGCCAACTTGCGGGTTTTGGGTGGGGTGAGCAGTTCTTC
cdr3_aa: CASSQLAGFGWGEQFF
v_call: TRBV14
j_call: TRBJ2-1
d_call: NA

cdr3_nt: TGTGCCAGCAGTTTACGGTCCTATGGCGGGAGGGCGGGCGAGCAGTACTTC
cdr3_aa: CASSLRSYGGRAGEQYF
v_call: TRBV28
j_call: TRBJ2-7
d_call: TRBD2

cdr3_nt: TGTGCCAGCAGTGCCCTGAGGATCTACGAGCAGTACTTC
cdr3_aa: CASSALRIYEQYF
v_call: TRBV6-5
j_call: TRBJ2-7
d_call: NA

cdr3_nt: TGTGCCAGCAGTGCCCTGGACAGGGTAGTTCACGAGCAGTACTTC
cdr3_aa: CASSALDRVVHEQYF
v_call: TRBV27
j_call: TRBJ2-7
d_call: TRBD1

cdr3_nt: TGCGCCGGCAGCGCCCGGGACTTCGTAATTTTGTCTGGGGCCAACGTCCTGACTTTC
cdr3_aa: CAGSARDFVILSGANVLTF
v_call: TRBV5-1
j_call: TRBJ2-6
d_call: NA